The clone carrying this TCR beta chain came up a few times. This sample was included in a study of patients and donors after allogeneic stem cell transplantation. TCRdb analysed the RT-PCR reads with MiXCR anew, one entry per CDR3 protein. The data contain about a million distinct CDR3 sequences, approximately 19% of them singletons. Germline V gives CDR1 MNHEY, CDR2 SMNVEV (reference sequence). Trimming pared 1 base from V and 0 bases from J, leaving 21 bases between. This CDR3 is 20 amino acids long. The chain combines TRBV27 with TRBJ2-2, with a possible D match to TRBD1 (5 bases). This TCR was sampled from a human donor who was either an allogeneic HSCT recipient or a stem cell or donor lymphocyte infusion donor (not recorded which). It is not recorded whose cells these are; they may come from a transplant donor. The sample was blood, either unsorted or a sorted T cell fraction (not recorded which). Here the CDR3 reads CASSLWGRGLVGPNTGELFF. In DNA, the CDR3 is TGTGCCAGCAGTTTATGGGGCCGAGGTCTAGTTGGGCCGAACACCGGGGAGCTGTTTTTT.